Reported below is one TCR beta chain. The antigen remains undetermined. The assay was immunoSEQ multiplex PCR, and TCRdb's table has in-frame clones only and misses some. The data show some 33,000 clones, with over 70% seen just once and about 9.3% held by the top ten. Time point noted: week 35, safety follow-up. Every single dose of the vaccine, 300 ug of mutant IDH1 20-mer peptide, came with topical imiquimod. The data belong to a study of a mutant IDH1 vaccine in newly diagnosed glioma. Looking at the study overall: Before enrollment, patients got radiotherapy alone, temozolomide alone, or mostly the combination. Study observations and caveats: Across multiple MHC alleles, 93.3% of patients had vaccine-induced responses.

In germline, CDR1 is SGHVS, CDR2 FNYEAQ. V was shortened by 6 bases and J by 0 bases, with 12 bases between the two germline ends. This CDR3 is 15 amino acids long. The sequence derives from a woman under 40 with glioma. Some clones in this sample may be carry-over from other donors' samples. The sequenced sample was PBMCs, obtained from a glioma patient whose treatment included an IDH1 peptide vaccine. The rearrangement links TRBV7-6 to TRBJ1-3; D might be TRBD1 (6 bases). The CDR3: CASSQGRVSGNTIYF. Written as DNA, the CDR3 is TGTGCCAGCAGTCAGGGGCGTGTCTCTGGAAACACCATATATTTT.